The TCR beta chain under discussion was sequenced for a study of blood T cell repertoires in COVID-19. Study-level information: COVID-19 samples, acute and convalescent, were from the United States, Italy and Spain.

Measured with immunoSEQ multiplex PCR; TCRdb has only the in-frame clones, and not every one. The table includes 250,000 to 300,000 clones, roughly 86% detected once. Patients in Seattle were enrolled during active infection, then followed longitudinally. CDR3 length: 15 amino acids. The sequencing input was peripheral blood. The V and J genes are TRBV12-2 and TRBJ2-1; TRBD1 is the table's D call, not checked against the DNA. TRBV12-2 is assigned pseudogene status. The clonotype originates from a young woman with COVID-19, enrolled during active disease. The CDR3 loop reads CASRFRDRLYNEQFF. As DNA, the CDR3 is TGTGCAAGTCGCTTCCGGGACAGACTCTACAATGAGCAGTTCTTC.